This T cell receptor (beta chain) originates from a study of PD-1 blockade in mismatch repair-deficient tumors. Study-level information: Enrolled about 2013-2016, patients had progressing, pretreated mismatch repair-deficient cancers of 12 types.

TCRdb's table, derived via immunoSEQ multiplex PCR, lists solely in-frame clones and lacks some. The sample has over 75,000 clones, approximately 84% seen once. V shed 0 bases, J shed 4 bases, and the junction held 10 bases outside the gene matches. Germline loops: CDR1 SGDLS, CDR2 YYNGEE. CDR3 length equals 18 residues. Mismatch repair deficiency was confirmed in all patients, by PCR or immunohistochemistry. TCRs were sequenced from a few patients responding to pembrolizumab. V usage is TRBV9 and J usage is TRBJ2-1; 10 nucleotides match TRBD2. The sequencing here drew on peripheral blood, taken 12 weeks after starting pembrolizumab. The TCR comes from an adult with mismatch repair-deficient cancer. This CDR3 is CASSVVGLLAGEYNEQFF. In DNA, the CDR3 is TGTGCCAGCAGCGTAGTAGGGTTGCTAGCGGGAGAATACAATGAGCAGTTCTTC.